The rows below give T cell receptor beta chains drawn from one sample of a study of T cells in Graves' hyperthyroidism and ophthalmopathy. In TCRdb, the multiplex PCR reads were re-called with MiXCR into one record per CDR3 protein. The sample consists of under 350,000 distinct CDR3 sequences, around a sixth of them appearing once. Specimen: blood. The receptors were gathered from a woman aged 45-59 years with Graves' hyperthyroidism. Each CDR3 is given with its conserved first and last residue. D genes are given only for firm matches. Clone size is not always given. Where it is, it says once, few, many or a class for expanded clones.

TGCAGTGCTAGTTCCGGGGGCCGGGGGGAGACCCAGTACTTC | CSASSGGRGETQYF | - | - | TRBJ2-5 | TRBV20-1
TGTGCCAGCAGGAGGACCGGGACAGGGTACAATGAGCAGCTCTTC | CASRRTGTGYNEQLF | - | TRBD1 | TRBJ2-1 | TRBV12-3/TRBV12-4
TGTGCCAGCAGCCCCCAGGAGCGGGGGGGTTACAATGAGCAGTTCTTC | CASSPQERGGYNEQFF | many | TRBD2 | TRBJ2-1 | TRBV7-8
TGCGCCAGCAGCTTGGGCGGGGGGGCCTACAATGAGCAGTTCTTC | CASSLGGGAYNEQFF | many | TRBD2 | TRBJ2-1 | TRBV5-1
TGCGCCAGCAGCCTAGGACAGGGGTCCGCCCTAGGAACTAATGAAAAACTGTTTTTT | CASSLGQGSALGTNEKLFF | many | TRBD1 | TRBJ1-4 | TRBV5-1
TGCGCCAGCAGCCAAGATGCAGGGGATTATCAGCCCCAGCATTTT | CASSQDAGDYQPQHF | - | - | TRBJ1-5 | TRBV4-1
TGTGCCAGCAGCGGCCTTATCACCGGGGAGCTGTTTTTT | CASSGLITGELFF | once | - | TRBJ2-2 | TRBV12-3/TRBV12-4
TGTGCCAGCAGCTTAGGTAGGGGCTCGAACACTGAAGCTTTCTTT | CASSLGRGSNTEAFF | few | - | TRBJ1-1 | TRBV7-3
TGTGCCAGCAGTTTGACAGGGGGTAGTGAAAAACTGTTTTTT | CASSLTGGSEKLFF | many | TRBD1 | TRBJ1-4 | TRBV28
TGTGCCAGCAGTGAAATCGGAGGTTTCGGCGCCTTC | CASSEIGGFGAF | few | - | TRBJ1-2 | TRBV2
TGCAGTGCTAGAGTAGGTGGCAGTAGCACTGAAGCTTTCTTT | CSARVGGSSTEAFF | - | - | TRBJ1-1 | TRBV20-1
TGTGCCTGGAGTGTAACAGCGGGAGGCACAGATACGCAGTATTTT | CAWSVTAGGTDTQYF | many | TRBD2 | TRBJ2-3 | TRBV30
TGTGCCAGCAGCGCGACCGGACAGAGTGCAAATTCACCCCTCCACTTT | CASSATGQSANSPLHF | many | - | TRBJ1-6 | TRBV9
TGTGCCACCAGCGGGGCTAGCACAGATACGCAGTATTTT | CATSGASTDTQYF | many | TRBD2 | TRBJ2-3 | TRBV28
TGTGCCAGCAGCTTAGCGAGGGGACTAGCGGACGACAATGAGCAGTTCTTC | CASSLARGLADDNEQFF | many | TRBD2 | TRBJ2-1 | TRBV7-2
TGTGCCAGCAGGTACTACATGAACACTGAAGCTTTCTTT | CASRYYMNTEAFF | few | - | TRBJ1-1 | TRBV6-1
TGTGCCAGTAGTACGCTTATTGGACAGGGTAATTCACCCCTCCACTTT | CASSTLIGQGNSPLHF | once | TRBD1 | TRBJ1-6 | TRBV19
TGCGCCAGCAGCCAACCTGGGGCCCTCCACTTT | CASSQPGALHF | few | - | TRBJ1-6 | TRBV4-1
TGTGCCAGCAGCTTAGATCGGGGGTATGGCTACACCTTC | CASSLDRGYGYTF | many | - | TRBJ1-2 | TRBV11-2